The entry below describes one T cell receptor beta chain. The target of this receptor is not known. One base away there is no much larger clone; base qualities are not given. V sheds 0 bases and J sheds 4 bases, leaving 9 bases between their ends. Taken from cysteine to phenylalanine, the CDR3 has 14 residues. Only the CDR3 part of the read is kept: 42 bases, read in frame from the first base. Per the germline V gene (reference sequence), SGHNT is the CDR1 and YYREEE is the CDR2. This sample is drawn from a study of cytomegalovirus exposure and HLA in healthy donors listed by TCRdb under 2017. Regarding the research as a whole: In an earlier analysis of roughly 590 of the donors, 276 Gb of sequence data and 100 million or so unique TCR beta sequences from about 179 million T cells were reported. Donor age, sex, ethnicity and CMV serostatus were collected together with the repertoire data. In a later genetic analysis, genome-wide SNP genotypes for 398 of the 666 donors were used, and that subset was treated as a discovery cohort. The T cell repertoires of under 700 subjects were profiled by immunosequencing and related to cytomegalovirus serostatus. Among roughly 400 genotyped donors of the cohort, an average of around 250,000 unique TCR beta nucleotide sequences was sequenced per donor, of which 15% to 20% were non-productive. Of the roughly 400 genotyped donors, roughly 85% fell in the genetic ancestry cluster associated with self-reported Caucasian donors. The later analysis used no new phenotypic data to find candidate immune exposures, relying instead on TCR beta sequences and their occurrence across donors. A later analysis re-analyzed previously published TCR beta repertoires from several hundred donors and added high-resolution HLA genotyping to study TCR occurrence patterns. In addition to the first cohort of 666 subjects, a separate validation cohort of around 110 different subjects was used. HLA typing covered class I and class II loci at four-digit resolution. Every discovery cohort repertoire had been produced on one sequencing platform. The study combined high-throughput TCR immunosequencing, statistical association of individual TCRs with disease status, and machine learning to predict cytomegalovirus infection status. The aim of the study was to test whether cataloging public T cell receptors could identify signatures of past pathogen exposure. Because of strong linkage in the cohort, roughly five DR-DQ haplotypes were treated as single units for association and clustering. An early release that covered about 600 HLA-typed donors contained approximately 300 gigabases of sequencing data and 80 million or so unique TCR sequences. In an earlier analysis of 587 of the donors, high-throughput TCR beta sequencing was used to judge whether each TCR beta V gene segment behaved as functional or pseudogenic. Typing coverage differed by locus: A, B, C, DRB1 and DQB1 were typed in about 620-640 donors, DQA1 in approximately 520, DPA1 in roughly 590, and DPB1 in 450 to 480. What the work shows at the level of the full study, not this receptor alone: The only immune exposure information available for the cohort was CMV serostatus. Compared with the 666-donor mean, donors in an Asian-associated ancestry cluster had fewer N-insertions in productive TCRs, according to a later genetic analysis. Only TCR beta chains were sequenced in this cohort, and the absence of alpha or paired-chain data limited detectable features. Most TCR sequences were seen in very few donors, while some public TCRs were found in many individuals. Strong co-occurrence of HLA alleles, especially DR and DQ, made assigning TCR associations to individual alleles difficult. A further reported finding was that TCR beta sequences accurately predicted the HLA-A and HLA-B alleles for most subjects in the first cohort. The classifier was reported to diagnose cytomegalovirus status with high specificity and sensitivity in both the original cohort and the validation cohort. The authors suggested that the approach could potentially be extended to other disease states and immunological phenotypes. Because some donors lacked HLA typing at each locus, the association tests relied only on the typed subset. Broadly in line with IMGT annotations, most TCR beta V segments showed up in productive rearrangements about 87% or about 30% of the time in an earlier analysis of some 590 of the donors. A later analysis reported that several top co-occurrence clusters appeared linked to parvovirus B19, influenza, CMV and Epstein-Barr virus. Sequencing depth was assumed to be roughly uniform across donors in the presence/absence analyses, though that assumption may not hold. Because the 87-base-pair reads could not distinguish some IMGT-functional V segments, including TRBV6-2 and TRBV6-3, those segments were excluded. An association between a missense DCLRE1C variant and V-gene and J-gene trimming of TCR beta chains was found in a later genetic analysis and replicated in an independent cohort. Linkage disequilibrium might explain the correlated functional status among segregating V segments, but an unknown experimental factor could not be ruled out. A total of fewer than 200 TCR beta chains were listed by the study as associated with cytomegalovirus. In a later analysis, most CMV-associated TCR beta chains were found to appear HLA-restricted, with HLA associations seemingly driven largely by CMV exposure. A later analysis found that TCR association rates varied across HLA loci, with DRB1 alleles showing the most associated TCRs and HLA-C alleles the fewest. Specific HLA alleles were associated with 15,000 to 20,000 TCR beta sequences at a false discovery rate of 0.05 in a later analysis. A later analysis found that HLA-associated TCR beta chains were more clonally expanded and had lower generation probabilities than equally common non-associated chains. Because counts were too low, about 15 rarely observed V segments, including chromosome 9 orphons, were left out of the earlier analysis of 500 to 750 of the donors. In vitro tests confirmed that a few of the cytomegalovirus-associated TCR beta chains recognize cytomegalovirus antigens. The sequencing pipeline was judged likely to have produced a cluster of highly shared sequence variants as a technical artifact.

The cohort comprised some 700 healthy bone marrow donors. At the time of sampling, every cohort member was nominally healthy, though immune exposures that went unrecorded were likely present. The donor tested CMV seronegative and was one of the 352 seronegative cohort members. A peripheral blood sample was collected from each donor, and TCR beta sequencing was performed on peripheral blood mononuclear cells. Genomic DNA extraction from the blood cell samples was performed with the Qiagen DNeasy Blood Extraction Kit. Receptor libraries were prepared by the immunoSEQ multiplex PCR assay. For the multiplex PCR, a mixture combining 60 forward primers for TCR Vbeta segments and 13 reverse primers for TCR Jbeta segments was used. The CDR3 region of rearranged TCR beta genes was amplified from genomic DNA by a multiplex PCR assay. The Illumina HiSeq System was used to sequence the amplified TCR beta libraries as 87-base-pair reads. As for the authors' bioinformatics: A later analysis counted 65 million to 90 million unique TCR beta chains across the 640 or so repertoires, and some 11 million of these chains were shared by at least two donors. A nearest-neighbor algorithm error-corrected the raw reads and collapsed the reads into unique sequences, merging closely related sequences to remove PCR and sequencing errors. CDR3 sequences were aligned to IMGT reference sequences to assign V, D and J gene segments. For a sequence to be retained, a match of at least six nucleotides was required to both a V gene segment and a J gene segment. Rearrangements were classified as productive when the CDR3 lacked stop codons and remained in frame with V and J, and all other rearrangements were classified as non-productive. Following IMGT convention, CDR3 was defined as the stretch from the second conserved V-encoded cysteine up to the conserved J-encoded phenylalanine. Sequences without an unambiguous match to a single V gene segment were excluded from the earlier analysis of about 600 of the donors. An earlier analysis of several hundred of the donors called V segments functional above 56.7% productive rearrangements and segregating when the between-donor standard deviation exceeded 5%. A statistical classification framework was developed to diagnose cytomegalovirus status using the catalog of TCR beta chain sequences. In a later analysis, V and J genes were assigned by comparing TCR nucleotide sequences against IMGT/GENE-DB human TR gene sequences. Using the TCRdist pipeline, a later analysis assigned CDR3 sequences along with most-parsimonious VDJ recombination scenarios. In a later analysis, each TCR beta chain was defined by its CDR3 amino acid sequence together with its V-gene family, and reads lacking a unique V-gene family were excluded. To address suspected cross-contamination and a sequencing artifact, a later analysis removed 592 highly shared, low-generation-probability nucleotide sequences. A later analysis calculated a clonal expansion index for each public chain from normalized within-repertoire ranks of inferred template counts. Generation probabilities in a later analysis came from a VDJ recombination model fitted to out-of-frame rearrangements, and those results were checked against IGoR. Hypergeometric tests were used in a later analysis to score TCR-TCR, TCR-HLA and TCR-CMV co-occurrence, with a repertoire-size bias correction applied to the TCR pairs. False discovery rates were estimated in a later analysis by permuting HLA or CMV assignments 20 times. A later analysis grouped co-occurring TCRs with DBSCAN, adding TCRdist sequence similarity when clustering within HLA-allele-positive subsets. Repertoires with fewer than 30,000 or more than 120,000 public chains, plus five repertoires with anomalous nucleotide sharing, were excluded from co-occurrence clustering. TCRdb provides this immuneACCESS table in a form limited to in-frame rearrangements. Some clones are lacking; in checked studies, under half of them reflect an unresolved V gene, and why the rest are absent is not known. That table is the source of V, J and clone size, and D and trimming were worked out from the DNA. This sample is represented by 120,000 or so clones; about 71% of them were singletons. Of the sample, over 2.5% falls within the top ten clones.

The sequenced sample was PBMCs. This receptor was obtained from a woman between 45 and 65 years old in good health and CMV-seronegative. The sequence links TRBV5-4 to TRBJ2-3; the D gene lacks a confident call. The nucleotide sequence reads TGTGCCAGCAGCTTGGTTTTAGTTCCAGATACGCAGTATTTT. This codes for CASSLVLVPDTQYF.